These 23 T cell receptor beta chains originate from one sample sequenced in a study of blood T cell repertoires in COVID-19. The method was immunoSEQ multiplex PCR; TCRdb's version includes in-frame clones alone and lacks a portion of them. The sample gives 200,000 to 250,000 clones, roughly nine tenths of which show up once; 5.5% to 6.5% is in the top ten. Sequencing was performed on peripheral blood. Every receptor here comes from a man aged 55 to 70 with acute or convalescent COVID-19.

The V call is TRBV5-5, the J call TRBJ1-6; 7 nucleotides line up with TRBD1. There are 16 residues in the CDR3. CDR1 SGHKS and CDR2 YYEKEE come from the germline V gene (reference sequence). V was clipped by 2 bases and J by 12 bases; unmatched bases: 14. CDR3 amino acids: CASSFRDRGQVKPLHF. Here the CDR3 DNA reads TGTGCCAGCAGCTTCCGGGACAGAGGTCAGGTCAAACCCCTCCACTTT.

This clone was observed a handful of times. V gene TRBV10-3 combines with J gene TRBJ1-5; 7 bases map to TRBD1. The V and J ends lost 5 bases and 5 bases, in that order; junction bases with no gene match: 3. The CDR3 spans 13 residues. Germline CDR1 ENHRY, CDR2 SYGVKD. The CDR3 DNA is TGTGCCATCAGTTCCCAGGGGGATCAGCCCCAGCATTTT. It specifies CAISSQGDQPQHF.

The CDR3 protein is CASSPLPGLAGPTPSTDTQYF. The CDR3 nucleotides read TGTGCCAGCAGTCCACTACCGGGACTAGCGGGACCCACTCCTAGCACAGATACGCAGTATTTT. The chain combines TRBV28 with TRBJ2-3; 13 nucleotides match TRBD2. CDR1 is MDHEN, CDR2 SYDVKM, per germline. The junction had 17 bases not matched to a gene; V was cut back by 5 bases and J by 0 bases. The CDR3 spans 21 residues.

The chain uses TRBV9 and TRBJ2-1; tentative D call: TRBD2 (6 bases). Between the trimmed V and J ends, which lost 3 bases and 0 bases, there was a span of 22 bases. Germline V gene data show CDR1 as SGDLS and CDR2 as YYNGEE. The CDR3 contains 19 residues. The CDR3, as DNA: TGTGCCAGCAGCGGACGTGGAGCGGGCCAACTGAGCTCCTACAATGAGCAGTTCTTC. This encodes CASSGRGAGQLSSYNEQFF.

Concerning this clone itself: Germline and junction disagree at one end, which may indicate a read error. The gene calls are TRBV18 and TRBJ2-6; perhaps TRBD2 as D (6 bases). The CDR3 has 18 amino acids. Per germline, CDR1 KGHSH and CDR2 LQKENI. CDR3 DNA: TGTGCCAGCTCACGGGAGGCAGGGAGGAGCTCTGGGACCAACGTCCTGACTTTC. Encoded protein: CASSREAGRSSGTNVLTF.

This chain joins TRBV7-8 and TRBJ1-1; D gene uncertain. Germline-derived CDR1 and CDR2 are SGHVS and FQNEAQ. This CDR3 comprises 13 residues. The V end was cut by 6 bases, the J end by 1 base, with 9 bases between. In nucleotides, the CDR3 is TGTGCCAGCAGGCCTGGAGGGAACACTGAAGCTTTCTTT. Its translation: CASRPGGNTEAFF.

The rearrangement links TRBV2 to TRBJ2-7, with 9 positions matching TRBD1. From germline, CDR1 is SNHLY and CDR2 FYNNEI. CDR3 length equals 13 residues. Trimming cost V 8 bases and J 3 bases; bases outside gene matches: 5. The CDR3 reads CASGQGRLYEQYF. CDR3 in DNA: TGTGCCAGCGGACAGGGGAGACTCTACGAGCAGTACTTC.

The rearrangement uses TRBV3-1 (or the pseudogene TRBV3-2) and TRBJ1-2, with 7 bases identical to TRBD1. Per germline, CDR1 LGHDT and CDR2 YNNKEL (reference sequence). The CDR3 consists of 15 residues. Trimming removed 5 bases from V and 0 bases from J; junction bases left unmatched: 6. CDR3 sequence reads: CASSYIGTANYGYTF. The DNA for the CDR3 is TGTGCCAGCAGCTATATTGGGACAGCTAACTATGGCTACACCTTC.

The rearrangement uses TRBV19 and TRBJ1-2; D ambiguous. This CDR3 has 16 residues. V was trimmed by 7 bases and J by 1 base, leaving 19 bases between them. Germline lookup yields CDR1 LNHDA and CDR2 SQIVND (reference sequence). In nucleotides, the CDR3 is TGTGCCAGTACCCCAGGAAGGTCCAGGAATAACTATGGCTACACCTTC. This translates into CASTPGRSRNNYGYTF. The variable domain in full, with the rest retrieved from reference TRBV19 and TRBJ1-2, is DGGITQSPKYLFRKEGQNVTLSCEQNLNHDAMYWYRQDPGQGLRLIYYSQIVNDFQKGDIAEGYSVSREKKESFPLTVTSAQKNPTAFYLCASTPGRSRNNYGYTFGSGTRLTVV.

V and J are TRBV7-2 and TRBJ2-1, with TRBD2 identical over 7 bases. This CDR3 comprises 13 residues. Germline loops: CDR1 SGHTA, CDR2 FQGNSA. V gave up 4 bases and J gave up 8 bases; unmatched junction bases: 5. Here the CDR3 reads CASSSDGLDEQFF. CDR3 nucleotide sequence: TGTGCCAGCAGCTCGGACGGACTAGATGAGCAGTTCTTC.

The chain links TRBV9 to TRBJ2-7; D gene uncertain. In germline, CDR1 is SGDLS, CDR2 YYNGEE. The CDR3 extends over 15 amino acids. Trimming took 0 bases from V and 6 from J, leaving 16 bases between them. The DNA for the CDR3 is TGTGCCAGCAGCGTAGGTCCCGGCAGCTCGGGCGAGCAGTACTTC. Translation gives CASSVGPGSSGEQYF.

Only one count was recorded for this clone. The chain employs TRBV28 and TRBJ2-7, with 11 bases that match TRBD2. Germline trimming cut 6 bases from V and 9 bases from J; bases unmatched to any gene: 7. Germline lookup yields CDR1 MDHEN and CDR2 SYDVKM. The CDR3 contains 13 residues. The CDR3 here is CASSTSGRRWQYF. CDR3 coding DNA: TGTGCCAGCAGCACTAGCGGGAGACGGTGGCAGTACTTC.

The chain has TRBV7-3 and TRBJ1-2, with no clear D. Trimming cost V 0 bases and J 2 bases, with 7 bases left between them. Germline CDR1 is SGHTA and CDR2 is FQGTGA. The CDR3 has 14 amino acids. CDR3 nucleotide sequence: TGTGCCAGCAGCTTAACAGCGGGGAACTATGGCTACACCTTC. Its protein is CASSLTAGNYGYTF.

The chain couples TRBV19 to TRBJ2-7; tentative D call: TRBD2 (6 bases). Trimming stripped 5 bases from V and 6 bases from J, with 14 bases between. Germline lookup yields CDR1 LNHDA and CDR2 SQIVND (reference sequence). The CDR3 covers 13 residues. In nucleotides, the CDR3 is TGTGCCAGTAGTGAGGAGGGGACTCGCGAGCAGTACTTC. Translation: CASSEEGTREQYF.

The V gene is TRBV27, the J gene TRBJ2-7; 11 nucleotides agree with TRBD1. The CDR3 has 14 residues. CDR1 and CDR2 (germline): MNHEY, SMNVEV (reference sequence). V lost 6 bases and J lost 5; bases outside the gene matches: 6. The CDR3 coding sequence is TGTGCCAGCAGACCGGGACAGGGGGGGAACGAGCAGTACTTC. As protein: CASRPGQGGNEQYF.

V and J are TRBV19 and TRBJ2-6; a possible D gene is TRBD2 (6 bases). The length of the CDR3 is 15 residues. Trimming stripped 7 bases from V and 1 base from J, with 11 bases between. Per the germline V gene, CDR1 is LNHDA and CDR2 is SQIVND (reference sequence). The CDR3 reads CASTMGRSGANVLTF. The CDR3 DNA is TGTGCCAGTACCATGGGGAGGTCTGGGGCCAACGTCCTGACTTTC.

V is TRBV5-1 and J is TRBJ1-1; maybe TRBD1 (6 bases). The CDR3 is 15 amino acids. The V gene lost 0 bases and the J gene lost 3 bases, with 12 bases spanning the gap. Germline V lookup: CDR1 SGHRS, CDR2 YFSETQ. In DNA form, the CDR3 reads TGCGCCAGCAGCTTGGGTGGGGGCCGGGACACTGAAGCTTTCTTT. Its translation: CASSLGGGRDTEAFF.

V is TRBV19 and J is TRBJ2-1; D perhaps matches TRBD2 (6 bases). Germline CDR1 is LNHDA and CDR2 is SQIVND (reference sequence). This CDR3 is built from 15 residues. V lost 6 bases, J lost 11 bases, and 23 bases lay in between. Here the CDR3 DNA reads TGTGCCAGTAGCCCCGAGGGAGGACGGGATAACCAGCAGTTCTTC. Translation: CASSPEGGRDNQQFF.

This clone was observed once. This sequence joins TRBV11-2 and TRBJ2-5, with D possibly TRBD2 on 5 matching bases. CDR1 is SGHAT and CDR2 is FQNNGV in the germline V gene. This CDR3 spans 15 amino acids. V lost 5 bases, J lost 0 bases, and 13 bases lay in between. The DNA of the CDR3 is TGTGCCAGCAGCCGGCTGGGAGTGTACCAAGAGACCCAGTACTTC. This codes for CASSRLGVYQETQYF.

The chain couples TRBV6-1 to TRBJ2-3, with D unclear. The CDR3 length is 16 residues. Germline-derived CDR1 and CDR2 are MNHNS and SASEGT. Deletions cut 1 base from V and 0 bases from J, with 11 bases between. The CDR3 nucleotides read TGTGCCAGCAGTGAAGGATTGGGCCTCAGCACAGATACGCAGTATTTT. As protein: CASSEGLGLSTDTQYF.

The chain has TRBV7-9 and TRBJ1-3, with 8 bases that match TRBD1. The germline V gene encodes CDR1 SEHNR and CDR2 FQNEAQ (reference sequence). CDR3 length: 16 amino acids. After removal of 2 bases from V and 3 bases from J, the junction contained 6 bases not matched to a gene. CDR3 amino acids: CASSLYGQGDGNTIYF. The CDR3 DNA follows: TGTGCCAGCAGCTTATACGGACAGGGTGATGGAAACACCATATATTTT.

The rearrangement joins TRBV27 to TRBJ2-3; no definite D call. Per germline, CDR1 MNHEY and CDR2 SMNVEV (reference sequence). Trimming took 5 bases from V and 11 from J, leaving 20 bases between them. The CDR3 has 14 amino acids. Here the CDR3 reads CASSQYTTQIRQYF. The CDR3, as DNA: TGTGCCAGCAGTCAGTACACAACACAGATACGGCAGTATTTT.

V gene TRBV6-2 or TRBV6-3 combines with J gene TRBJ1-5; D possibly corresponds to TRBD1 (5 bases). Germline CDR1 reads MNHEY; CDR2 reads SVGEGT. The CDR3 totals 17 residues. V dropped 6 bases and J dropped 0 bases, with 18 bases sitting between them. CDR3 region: CASSRNLDSYSNQPQHF. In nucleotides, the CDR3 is TGTGCCAGCAGCCGAAACCTTGACAGTTATAGCAATCAGCCCCAGCATTTT.